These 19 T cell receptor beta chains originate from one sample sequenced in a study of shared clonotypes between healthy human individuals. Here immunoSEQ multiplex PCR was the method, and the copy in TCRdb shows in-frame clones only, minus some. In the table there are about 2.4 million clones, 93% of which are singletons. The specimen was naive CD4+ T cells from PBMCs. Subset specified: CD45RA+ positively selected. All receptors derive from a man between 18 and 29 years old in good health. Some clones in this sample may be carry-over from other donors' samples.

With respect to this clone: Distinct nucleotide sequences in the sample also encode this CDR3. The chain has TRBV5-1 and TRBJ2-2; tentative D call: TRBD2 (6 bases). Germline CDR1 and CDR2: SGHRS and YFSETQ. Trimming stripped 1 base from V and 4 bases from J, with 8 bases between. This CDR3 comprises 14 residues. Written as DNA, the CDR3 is TGCGCCAGCAGCTTGACTAGCAGCACCGGGGAGCTGTTTTTT. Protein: CASSLTSSTGELFF.

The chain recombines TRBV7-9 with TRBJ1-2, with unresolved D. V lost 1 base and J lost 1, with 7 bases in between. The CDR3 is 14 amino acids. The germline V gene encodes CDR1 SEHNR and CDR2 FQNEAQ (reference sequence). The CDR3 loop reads CASSLGAFNYGYTF. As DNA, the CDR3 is TGTGCCAGCAGCTTAGGAGCCTTTAACTATGGCTACACCTTC.

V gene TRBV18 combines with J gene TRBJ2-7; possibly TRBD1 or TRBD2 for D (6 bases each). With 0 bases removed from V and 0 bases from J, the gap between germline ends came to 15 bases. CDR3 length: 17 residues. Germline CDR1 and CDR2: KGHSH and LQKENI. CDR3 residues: CASSPPGARGPSYEQYF. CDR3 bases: TGTGCCAGCTCACCACCAGGCGCTCGGGGGCCCTCCTACGAGCAGTACTTC.

In DNA form, the CDR3 reads TGTGCCAGCAGCCAAGCAATAGCGGGAGCCGGGAATGAGCAGTTCTTC. This codes for CASSQAIAGAGNEQFF. This rearrangement joins TRBV14 to TRBJ2-1; 9 bases fit TRBD2. The CDR3 is made up of 16 amino acids. V shed 1 base, J shed 7 bases, and the junction held 8 bases outside the gene matches. Germline loops: CDR1 SGHDN, CDR2 FVKESK.

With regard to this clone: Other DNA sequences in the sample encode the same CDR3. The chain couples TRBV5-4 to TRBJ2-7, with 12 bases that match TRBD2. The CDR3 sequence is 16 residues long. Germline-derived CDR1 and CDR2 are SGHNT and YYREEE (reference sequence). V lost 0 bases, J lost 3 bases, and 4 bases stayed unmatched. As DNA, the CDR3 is TGTGCCAGCAGCTTGGGACTAGCGGGAGCCGGCTACGAGCAGTACTTC. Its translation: CASSLGLAGAGYEQYF.

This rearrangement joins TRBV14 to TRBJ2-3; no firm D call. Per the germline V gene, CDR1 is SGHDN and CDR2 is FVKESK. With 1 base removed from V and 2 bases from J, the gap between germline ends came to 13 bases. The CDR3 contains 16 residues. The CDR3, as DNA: TGTGCCAGCAGCCAAGGTCCGGCCCTACTCACAGATACGCAGTATTTT. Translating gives CASSQGPALLTDTQYF.

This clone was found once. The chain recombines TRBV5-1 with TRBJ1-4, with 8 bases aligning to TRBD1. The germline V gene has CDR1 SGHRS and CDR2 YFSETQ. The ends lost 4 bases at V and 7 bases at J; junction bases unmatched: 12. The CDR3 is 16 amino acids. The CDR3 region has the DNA TGCGCCAGCAGCCAGTTCCAGGGGGCTGGTTCTGAAAAACTGTTTTTT. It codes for CASSQFQGAGSEKLFF.

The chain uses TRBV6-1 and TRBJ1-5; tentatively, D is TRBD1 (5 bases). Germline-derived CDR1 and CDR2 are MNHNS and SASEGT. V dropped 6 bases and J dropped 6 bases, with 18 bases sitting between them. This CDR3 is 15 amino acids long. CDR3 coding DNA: TGTGCCAGCAGACCCAGCGGACTGGGACGTCAGCCCCAGCATTTT. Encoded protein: CASRPSGLGRQPQHF.

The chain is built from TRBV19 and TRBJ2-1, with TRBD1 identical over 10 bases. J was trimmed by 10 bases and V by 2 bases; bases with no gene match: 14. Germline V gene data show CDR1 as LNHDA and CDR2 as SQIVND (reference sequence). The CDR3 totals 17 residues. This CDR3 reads CASSINRLGTGDREQFF. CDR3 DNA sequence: TGTGCCAGTAGTATAAACCGTCTGGGGACAGGGGATAGAGAGCAGTTCTTC. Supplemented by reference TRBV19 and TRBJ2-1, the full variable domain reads DGGITQSPKYLFRKEGQNVTLSCEQNLNHDAMYWYRQDPGQGLRLIYYSQIVNDFQKGDIAEGYSVSREKKESFPLTVTSAQKNPTAFYLCASSINRLGTGDREQFFGPGTRLTVL.

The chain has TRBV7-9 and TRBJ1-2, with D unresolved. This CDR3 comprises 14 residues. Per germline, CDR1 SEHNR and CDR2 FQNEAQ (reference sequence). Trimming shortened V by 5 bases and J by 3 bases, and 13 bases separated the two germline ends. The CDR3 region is CASSRSPADYGYTF. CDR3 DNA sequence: TGTGCCAGCAGCCGCAGCCCCGCGGACTATGGCTACACCTTC.

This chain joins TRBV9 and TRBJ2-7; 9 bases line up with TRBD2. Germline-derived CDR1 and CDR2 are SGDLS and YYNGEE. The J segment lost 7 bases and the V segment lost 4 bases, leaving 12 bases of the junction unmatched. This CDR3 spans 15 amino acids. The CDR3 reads CASSPQTSGVGEQYF. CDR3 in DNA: TGTGCCAGCAGCCCCCAGACTAGCGGAGTGGGGGAGCAGTACTTC. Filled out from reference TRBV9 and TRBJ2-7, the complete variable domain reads DSGVTQTPKHLITATGQRVTLRCSPRSGDLSVYWYQQSLDQGLQFLIQYYNGEERAKGNILERFSAQQFPDLHSELNLSSLELGDSALYFCASSPQTSGVGEQYFGPGTRLTVT.

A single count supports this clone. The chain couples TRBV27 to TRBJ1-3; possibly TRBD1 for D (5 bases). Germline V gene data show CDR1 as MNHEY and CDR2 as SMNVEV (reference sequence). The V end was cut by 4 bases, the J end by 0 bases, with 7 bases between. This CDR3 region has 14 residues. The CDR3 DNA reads TGTGCCAGCAGTTCCAGGGCCTCTGGAAACACCATATATTTT. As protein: CASSSRASGNTIYF.

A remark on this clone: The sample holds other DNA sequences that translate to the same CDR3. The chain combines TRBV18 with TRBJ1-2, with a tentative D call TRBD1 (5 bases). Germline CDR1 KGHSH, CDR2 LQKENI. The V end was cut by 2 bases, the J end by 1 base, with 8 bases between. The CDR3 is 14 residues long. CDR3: CASSPGTVNYGYTF. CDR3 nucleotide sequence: TGTGCCAGCTCACCAGGGACCGTTAACTATGGCTACACCTTC.

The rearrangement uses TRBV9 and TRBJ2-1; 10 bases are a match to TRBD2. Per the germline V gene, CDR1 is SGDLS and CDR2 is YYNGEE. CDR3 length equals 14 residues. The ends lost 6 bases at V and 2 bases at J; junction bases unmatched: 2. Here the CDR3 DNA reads TGTGCCAGCAACCTAGCGGGAGCCTACAATGAGCAGTTCTTC. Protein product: CASNLAGAYNEQFF.

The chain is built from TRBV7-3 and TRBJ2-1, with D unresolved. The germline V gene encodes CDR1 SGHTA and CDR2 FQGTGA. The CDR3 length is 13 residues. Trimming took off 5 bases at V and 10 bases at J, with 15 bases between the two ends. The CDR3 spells CASSHPVRSEQFF. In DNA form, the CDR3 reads TGTGCCAGCAGCCACCCGGTTCGGAGCGAGCAGTTCTTC.

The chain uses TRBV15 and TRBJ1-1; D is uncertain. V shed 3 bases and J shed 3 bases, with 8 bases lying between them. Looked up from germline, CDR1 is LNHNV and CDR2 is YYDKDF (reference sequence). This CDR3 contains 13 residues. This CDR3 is CATSRTWDTEAFF. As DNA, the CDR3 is TGTGCCACCAGCAGGACCTGGGACACTGAAGCTTTCTTT. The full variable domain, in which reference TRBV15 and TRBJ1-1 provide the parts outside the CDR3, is DAMVIQNPRYQVTQFGKPVTLSCSQTLNHNVMYWYQQKSSQAPKLLFHYYDKDFNNEADTPDNFQSRRPNTSFCFLDIRSPGLGDTAMYLCATSRTWDTEAFFGQGTRLTVV.

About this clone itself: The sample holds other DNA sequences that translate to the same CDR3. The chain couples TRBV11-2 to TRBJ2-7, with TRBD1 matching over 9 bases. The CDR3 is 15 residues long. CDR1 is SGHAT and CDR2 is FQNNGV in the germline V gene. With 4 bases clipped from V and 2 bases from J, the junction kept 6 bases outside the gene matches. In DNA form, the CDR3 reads TGTGCCAGCAGCTCCCCGGGACAGGGCACCTACGAGCAGTACTTC. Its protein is CASSSPGQGTYEQYF.

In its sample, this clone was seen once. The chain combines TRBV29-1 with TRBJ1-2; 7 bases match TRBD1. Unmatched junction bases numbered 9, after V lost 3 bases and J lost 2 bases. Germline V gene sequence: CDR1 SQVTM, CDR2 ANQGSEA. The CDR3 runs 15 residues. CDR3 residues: CSVDDRGTANYGYTF. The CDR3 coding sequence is TGCAGCGTTGACGATAGGGGGACAGCAAACTATGGCTACACCTTC.

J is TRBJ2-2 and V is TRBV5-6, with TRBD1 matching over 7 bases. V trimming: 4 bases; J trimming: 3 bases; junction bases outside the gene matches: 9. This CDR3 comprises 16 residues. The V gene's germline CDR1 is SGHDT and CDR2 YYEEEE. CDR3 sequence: CASSGTDRADTGELFF. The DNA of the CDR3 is TGTGCCAGCAGCGGAACCGACAGGGCCGACACCGGGGAGCTGTTTTTT.